These 20 T cell receptor beta chains were sequenced from one sample in a study of beta chain features in type 1 diabetes. The study reverse transcribed the entire isolated RNA, so it sequenced expressed TCRB transcripts. Libraries were prepared by immunoSEQ multiplex PCR; TCRdb keeps only in-frame clonotypes and omits some of them. The sample shows around 280,000 clones, roughly 8% of them seen only once. What was sequenced was central memory CD4+ T cells from blood. The receptors stem from a woman aged 18-35 years in good health.

The chain couples TRBV30 to TRBJ2-1; no clear D gene. This CDR3 is 11 amino acids long. CDR1 is GTSNPN, CDR2 SVGIG, per germline (reference sequence). V was shortened by 0 bases and J by 13 bases, with 10 bases between the two germline ends. The CDR3 reads CAWSVGPGQFF. CDR3 DNA: TGTGCCTGGAGTGTTGGTCCCGGCCAGTTCTTC.

The chain has TRBV5-4 and TRBJ1-2, with D perhaps matching TRBD1 (5 bases). Germline V gives CDR1 SGHNT, CDR2 YYREEE (reference sequence). V lost 3 bases to trimming and J lost 1 base, with 16 bases between them. The CDR3 has 16 amino acids. The CDR3 spells CASSSEGRGINYGYTF. In DNA, the CDR3 is TGTGCCAGCAGCTCCGAGGGTCGGGGGATTAACTATGGCTACACCTTC. Complete variable domain (other parts from reference TRBV5-4 and TRBJ1-2): ETGVTQSPTHLIKTRGQQVTLRCSSQSGHNTVSWYQQALGQGPQFIFQYYREEENGRGNFPPRFSGLQFPNYSSELNVNALELDDSALYLCASSSEGRGINYGYTFGSGTRLTVV.

This clone was detected only a few times. The V call is TRBV7-9, the J call TRBJ2-7; 14 bases align to TRBD2. Germline values: CDR1 SEHNR, CDR2 FQNEAQ (reference sequence). Trimming took 4 bases from V and 0 from J; bases not matched to a gene: 11. The CDR3 runs 19 residues. The CDR3 coding sequence is TGTGCCAGCAGCTCACCTCCGGGACTAGCGGGAGTGAGCTCCTACGAGCAGTACTTC. It encodes CASSSPPGLAGVSSYEQYF.

In this sample, this clone turned up many times. The gene calls are TRBV30 and TRBJ1-2, with 10 nucleotides matching TRBD1. Germline V gives CDR1 GTSNPN, CDR2 SVGIG (reference sequence). V was clipped by 5 bases and J by 3 bases; unmatched bases: 9. CDR3 size: 15 residues. The CDR3, as DNA: TGTGCCTGGGGTACCGGGACAGGGGTCCACTATGGCTACACCTTC. It translates to CAWGTGTGVHYGYTF.

This clone was detected a few times. The chain links TRBV11-3 to TRBJ2-7; maybe TRBD2 (6 bases). The CDR3 spans 17 residues. Trimming removed 0 bases from V and 1 base from J, with 16 bases in between. Germline V gene lookup returns CDR1 SGHNT and CDR2 YENEEA. CDR3 bases: TGTGCCAGCAGCTTAGACGTTAGTAGCGGTACATCCTACGAGCAGTACTTC. As protein: CASSLDVSSGTSYEQYF.

This clone was observed a few times. The chain employs TRBV12-5 and TRBJ1-1; D ambiguous. The length of the CDR3 is 13 residues. Germline-derived CDR1 and CDR2 are LGHNT and FRNRAP. V lost 1 base and J 0 bases, leaving 3 bases between the germline ends. The CDR3 region has the DNA TGTGCTAGTGGTTTGGCGGTGAACACTGAAGCTTTCTTT. Translating it yields CASGLAVNTEAFF.

This clone showed up many times. J is TRBJ1-3 and V is TRBV7-6; unclear D gene. CDR3 length equals 16 residues. Germline V gene lookup returns CDR1 SGHVS and CDR2 FNYEAQ. Trimming pared 4 bases from V and 0 bases from J, leaving 13 bases between. CDR3 bases: TGTGCCAGCAGCTCCAGCGGGTGGGGCTCTGGAAACACCATATATTTT. It codes for CASSSSGWGSGNTIYF.

The chain carries TRBV18 and TRBJ2-7; 9 bases align to TRBD1. This CDR3 has 14 residues. Germline CDR1 reads KGHSH; CDR2 reads LQKENI. The junction had 5 bases not matched to a gene; V was cut back by 4 bases and J by 4 bases. The CDR3 sequence: CASSLDRGSYEQYF. The CDR3 DNA follows: TGTGCCAGCTCACTGGACAGGGGTTCGTACGAGCAGTACTTC.

The rearrangement links TRBV11-2 to TRBJ1-5; TRBD1 aligns across 7 bases. CDR3 length equals 15 residues. J gave up 4 bases and V 1 base, and 4 bases lay outside the gene matches. CDR1 and CDR2 from the germline V gene are SGHAT and FQNNGV. CDR3 coding DNA: TGTGCCAGCAGCTTAGGGGGACAGCCTAATCAGCCCCAGCATTTT. As protein: CASSLGGQPNQPQHF.

This clone was detected only a few times. The junction departs from the called germline gene at one end, perhaps through a read error. This specimen includes other DNA sequences encoding the same CDR3. The chain has TRBV5-1 and TRBJ2-2; D call uncertain. From germline, CDR1 is SGHRS and CDR2 YFSETQ. This CDR3 region has 14 residues. The CDR3 DNA reads TGTGCCAGCAGCTTAGGCCTGAACACCGGGGAGCTGTTTTTT. It is translated as CASSLGLNTGELFF.

The genes are TRBV4-3 and TRBJ2-5; no firm D call. Germline CDR1 LGHNA, CDR2 YSLEER. The CDR3 extends over 13 amino acids. Trimming left V 2 bases short and J 4 bases short, with 8 bases between. In DNA form, the CDR3 reads TGCGCCAGCAGCCAACAGATTGTAGAGACCCAGTACTTC. It specifies CASSQQIVETQYF.

This clone was picked up a small number of times. V and J are TRBV29-1 and TRBJ2-4; D tentatively fits TRBD1 or TRBD2 (6 bases each). V was pared by 6 bases and J by 9 bases, with 18 bases between. The CDR3 runs to 13 residues. Germline V CDR1 and CDR2: SQVTM, ANQGSEA. The CDR3 is CSVLNREEFIQYF. The CDR3 coding sequence is TGCAGCGTCCTAAACAGGGAGGAGTTCATTCAGTACTTC.

The V call is TRBV27, the J call TRBJ1-2, with TRBD1 matching over 7 bases. In germline, CDR1 is MNHEY, CDR2 SMNVEV (reference sequence). The CDR3 extends over 18 amino acids. V dropped 6 bases and J dropped 3; count of bases not matched to a gene: 19. The CDR3 bases are TGTGCCAGCAGCCCAGCGGGTGACAGGGCCGCTGTAGACTATGGCTACACCTTC. This translates into CASSPAGDRAAVDYGYTF.

There are many counts of this clone. This sample includes further DNA sequences coding for the same CDR3. The chain is built from TRBV9 and TRBJ2-3, with no clear D. This CDR3 region has 13 residues. Germline V gene data show CDR1 as SGDLS and CDR2 as YYNGEE. V lost 0 bases, J lost 4 bases, and 6 bases lay in between. The CDR3 protein is CASSVVSSDTQYF. In DNA form, the CDR3 reads TGTGCCAGCAGCGTAGTCAGTTCAGATACGCAGTATTTT.

V and J are TRBV7-7 and TRBJ2-5, with 10 bases matching TRBD1. The CDR3 loop spans 14 amino acids. Germline lookup yields CDR1 SSHAT and CDR2 FNYEAQ (reference sequence). V dropped 4 bases and J dropped 5; count of bases not matched to a gene: 4. The CDR3 nucleotides read TGTGCCAGCAGCTCCACGGGACAGGGGGAGACCCAGTACTTC. Protein sequence: CASSSTGQGETQYF.

The V call is TRBV6-5, the J call TRBJ1-5; the D gene is possibly TRBD1 (6 bases). The germline V gene has CDR1 MNHEY and CDR2 SVGAGI. The CDR3 totals 16 residues. Trimming took off 2 bases at V and 10 bases at J, with 21 bases between the two ends. CDR3: CASSYGYGQRSHPQHF. The CDR3 nucleotides read TGTGCCAGCAGTTACGGGTACGGACAGAGGTCTCACCCCCAGCATTTT.

This clone showed up just a few times. V and J are TRBV7-2 and TRBJ1-1; 9 positions agree with TRBD1. J was trimmed by 6 bases and V by 5 bases; bases with no gene match: 13. The CDR3 runs 16 residues. Germline V gene sequence: CDR1 SGHTA, CDR2 FQGNSA. The CDR3 region is CASSLRDRALFAEAFF. The CDR3 DNA is TGTGCCAGCAGCCTTCGGGACAGGGCGCTTTTTGCTGAAGCTTTCTTT.

The chain joins TRBV7-2 to TRBJ2-2, with D unclear. V was shortened by 3 bases and J by 0 bases, with 20 bases between the two germline ends. This CDR3 is built from 19 residues. CDR1 SGHTA and CDR2 FQGNSA come from the germline V gene. CDR3: CASSFRLATPLANTGELFF. The CDR3 bases are TGTGCCAGCAGCTTTCGTTTGGCCACCCCGCTCGCGAACACCGGGGAGCTGTTTTTT. Looking up the rest from reference TRBV7-2 and TRBJ2-2 gives the full variable domain: GAGVSQSPSNKVTEKGKDVELRCDPISGHTALYWYRQSLGQGLEFLIYFQGNSAPDKSGLPSDRFSAERTGGSVSTLTIQRTQQEDSAVYLCASSFRLATPLANTGELFFGEGSRLTVL.

The J gene is TRBJ2-1, the V gene TRBV5-1, with 9 bases that match TRBD1. Per germline, CDR1 SGHRS and CDR2 YFSETQ. After removal of 4 bases from V and 3 bases from J, the junction contained 5 bases not matched to a gene. This CDR3 is 15 amino acids long. As DNA, the CDR3 is TGCGCCAGCAGCGGCGGGGGACAGGGCTACAATGAGCAGTTCTTC. This encodes CASSGGGQGYNEQFF.

The chain uses TRBV7-2 and TRBJ1-2, with D perhaps matching TRBD1 (6 bases). Per germline, CDR1 SGHTA and CDR2 FQGNSA. This CDR3 has 13 amino acids. Deletions cut 5 bases from V and 2 bases from J, with 9 bases between. CDR3 sequence: CASSATGNYGYTF. The CDR3 DNA reads TGTGCCAGCAGCGCTACAGGGAACTATGGCTACACCTTC.